This record concerns one T cell receptor beta chain sequence. Antigen unknown. The record originates from a study of T cell responses to AZD1222 COVID-19 vaccine. Study-wide results and caveats: Regions 160-218 and 743-854 held dominance among vaccine-associated CD4 TCRs, which spanned spike.

The assay was immunoSEQ multiplex PCR, and TCRdb's table has in-frame clones only and misses some. The sample records 98,000 or so clones, about 93% being singletons. J gave up 6 bases and V 4 bases, and 10 bases lay outside the gene matches. The CDR3 is 16 residues long. The germline V gene encodes CDR1 SGHRS and CDR2 YFSETQ. The sequenced sample was peripheral blood, obtained on day 0 of AZD1222 vaccination. The origin of this receptor is an adult in good health. The chain employs TRBV5-1 and TRBJ1-4; TRBD1 agrees at 9 bases. CDR3 in amino acids: CASSPEGTGLDEKLFF. The DNA of the CDR3 is TGCGCCAGCAGCCCCGAAGGGACAGGGCTAGATGAAAAACTGTTTTTT.